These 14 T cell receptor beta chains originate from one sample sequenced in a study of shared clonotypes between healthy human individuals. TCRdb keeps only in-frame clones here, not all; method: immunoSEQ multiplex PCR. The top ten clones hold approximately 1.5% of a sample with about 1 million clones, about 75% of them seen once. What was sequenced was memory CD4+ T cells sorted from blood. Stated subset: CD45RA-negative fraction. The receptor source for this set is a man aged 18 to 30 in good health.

The CDR3 nucleotides are TGTGCCAGCAGGACTAGCGGGAACACCGGGGAGCTGTTTTTT. It specifies CASRTSGNTGELFF. V usage is TRBV7-6 and J usage is TRBJ2-2, with 9 bases that match TRBD2. The germline gives CDR1 SGHVS, CDR2 FNYEAQ. The V gene end was trimmed by 6 bases and the J gene end by 1 base; junction bases not matched to a gene: 0. The CDR3 runs to 14 residues.

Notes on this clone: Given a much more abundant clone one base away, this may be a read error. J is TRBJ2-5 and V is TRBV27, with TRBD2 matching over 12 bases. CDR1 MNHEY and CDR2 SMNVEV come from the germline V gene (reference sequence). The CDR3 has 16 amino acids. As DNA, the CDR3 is TGTGCCAGCAGTCGGCTAGCGGGAGGGTACCAAGGGACCCAGTACTTC. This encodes CASSRLAGGYQGTQYF.

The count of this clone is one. The CDR3 sequence: CASSQPVGELFF. The CDR3 region has the DNA TGCGCCAGCAGCCAACCTGTCGGGGAGCTGTTTTTT. The chain links TRBV4-1 to TRBJ2-2, with D uncertain. Germline loops: CDR1 MGHRA, CDR2 YSYEKL. The CDR3 runs to 12 residues. The germline V and J ends were trimmed by 2 bases and 7 bases, with 5 bases remaining between them.

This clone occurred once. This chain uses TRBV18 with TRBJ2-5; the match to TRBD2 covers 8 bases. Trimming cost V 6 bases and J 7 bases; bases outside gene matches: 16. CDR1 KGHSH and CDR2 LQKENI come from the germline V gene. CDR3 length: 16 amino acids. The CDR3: CASSPAAASGLRTQYF. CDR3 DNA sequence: TGTGCCAGCTCGCCCGCGGCGGCTAGCGGGCTTCGGACCCAGTACTTC.

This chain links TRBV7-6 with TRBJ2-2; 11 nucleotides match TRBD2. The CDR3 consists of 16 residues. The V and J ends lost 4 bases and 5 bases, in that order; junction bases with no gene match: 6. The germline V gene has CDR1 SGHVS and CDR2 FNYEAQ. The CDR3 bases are TGTGCCAGCAGCTCAGGACTAGCGGGTGGGACCGGGGAGCTGTTTTTT. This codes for CASSSGLAGGTGELFF.

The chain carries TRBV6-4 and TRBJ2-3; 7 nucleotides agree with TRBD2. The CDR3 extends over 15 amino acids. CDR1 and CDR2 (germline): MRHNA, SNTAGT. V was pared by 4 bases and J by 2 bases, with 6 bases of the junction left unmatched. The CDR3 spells CASSGGGRSTDTQYF. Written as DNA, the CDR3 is TGTGCCAGCAGTGGCGGCGGGAGATCCACAGATACGCAGTATTTT.

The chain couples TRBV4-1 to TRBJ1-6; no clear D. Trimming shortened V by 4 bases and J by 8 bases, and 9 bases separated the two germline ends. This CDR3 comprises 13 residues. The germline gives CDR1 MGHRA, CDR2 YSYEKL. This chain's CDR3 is CASSRAIDSPLHF. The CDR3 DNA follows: TGCGCCAGCAGCCGAGCAATTGATTCACCCCTCCACTTT.

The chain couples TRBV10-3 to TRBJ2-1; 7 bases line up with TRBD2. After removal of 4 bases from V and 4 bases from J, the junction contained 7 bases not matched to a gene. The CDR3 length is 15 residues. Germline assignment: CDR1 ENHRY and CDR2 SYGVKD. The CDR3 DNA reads TGTGCCATCAGTGGTTCCGGGGGGTCTTACAATGAGCAGTTCTTC. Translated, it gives CAISGSGGSYNEQFF.

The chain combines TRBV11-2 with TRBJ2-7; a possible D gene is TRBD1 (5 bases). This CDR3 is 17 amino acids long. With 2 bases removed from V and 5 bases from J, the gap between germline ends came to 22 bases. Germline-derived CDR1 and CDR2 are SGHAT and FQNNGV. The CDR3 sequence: CASSLFSPWQGRDEQYF. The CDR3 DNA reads TGTGCCAGCAGCTTATTCTCCCCGTGGCAGGGTCGAGACGAGCAGTACTTC.

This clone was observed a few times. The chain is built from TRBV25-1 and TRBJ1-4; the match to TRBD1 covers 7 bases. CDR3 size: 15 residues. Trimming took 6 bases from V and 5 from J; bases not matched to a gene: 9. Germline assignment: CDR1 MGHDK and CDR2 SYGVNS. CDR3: CASSEGQILNEKLFF. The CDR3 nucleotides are TGTGCCAGCAGCGAGGGACAGATTCTGAATGAAAAACTGTTTTTT.

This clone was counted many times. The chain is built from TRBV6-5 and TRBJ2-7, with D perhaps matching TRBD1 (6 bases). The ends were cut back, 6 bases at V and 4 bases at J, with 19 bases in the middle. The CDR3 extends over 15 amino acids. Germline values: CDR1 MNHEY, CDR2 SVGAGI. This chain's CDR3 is CASRRTGHSAYEQYF. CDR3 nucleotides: TGTGCCAGCAGACGCACGGGACATTCAGCGTACGAGCAGTACTTC.

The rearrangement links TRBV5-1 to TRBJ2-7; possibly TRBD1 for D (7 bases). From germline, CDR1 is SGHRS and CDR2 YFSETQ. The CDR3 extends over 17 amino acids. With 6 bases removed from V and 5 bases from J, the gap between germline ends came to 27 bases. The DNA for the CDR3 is TGCGCCAGCACCGCCCAACCCCAGGGGGGAGTATTAGACGAGCAGTACTTC. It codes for CASTAQPQGGVLDEQYF.

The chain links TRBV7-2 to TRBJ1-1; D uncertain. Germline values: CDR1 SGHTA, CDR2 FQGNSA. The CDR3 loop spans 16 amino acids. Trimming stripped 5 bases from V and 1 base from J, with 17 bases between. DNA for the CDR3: TGTGCCAGCAGCGCCCGCCCCGGAGGTGGGAACACTGAAGCTTTCTTT. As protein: CASSARPGGGNTEAFF.

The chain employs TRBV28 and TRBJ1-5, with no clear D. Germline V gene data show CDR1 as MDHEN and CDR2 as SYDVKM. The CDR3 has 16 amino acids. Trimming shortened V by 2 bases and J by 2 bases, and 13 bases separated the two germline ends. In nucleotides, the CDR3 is TGTGCCAGCAGTTTAACGTTGAATGGGGGCAATCAGCCCCAGCATTTT. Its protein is CASSLTLNGGNQPQHF.